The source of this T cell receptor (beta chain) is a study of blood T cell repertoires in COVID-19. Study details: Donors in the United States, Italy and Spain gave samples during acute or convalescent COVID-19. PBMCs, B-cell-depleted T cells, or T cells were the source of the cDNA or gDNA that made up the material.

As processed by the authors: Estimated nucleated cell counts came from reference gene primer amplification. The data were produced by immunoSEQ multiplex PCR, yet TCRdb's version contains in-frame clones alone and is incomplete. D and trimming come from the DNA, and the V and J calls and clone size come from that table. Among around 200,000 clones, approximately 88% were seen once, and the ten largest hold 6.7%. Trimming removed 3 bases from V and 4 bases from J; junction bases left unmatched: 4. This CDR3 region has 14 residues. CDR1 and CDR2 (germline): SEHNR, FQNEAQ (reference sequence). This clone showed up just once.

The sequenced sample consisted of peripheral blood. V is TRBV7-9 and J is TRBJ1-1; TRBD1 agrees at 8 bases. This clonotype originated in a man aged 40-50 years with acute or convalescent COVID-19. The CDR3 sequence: CASSFGQGITEAFF. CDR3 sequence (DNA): TGTGCCAGCAGCTTTGGACAGGGAATCACTGAAGCTTTCTTT. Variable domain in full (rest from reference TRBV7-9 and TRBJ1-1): DTGVSQNPRHKITKRGQNVTFRCDPISEHNRLYWYRQTLGQGPEFLTYFQNEAQLEKSRLLSDRFSAERPKGSFSTLEIQRTEQGDSAMYLCASSFGQGITEAFFGQGTRLTVV.